The 17 T cell receptor beta chains in this list originate from one sample, sequenced in a study of blood T cell repertoires in COVID-19. Measured with immunoSEQ multiplex PCR; TCRdb has only the in-frame clones, and not every one. The sample holds approximately 180,000 clones, 80% to 90% seen once. Sequencing was done on a sample of peripheral blood. The receptors originated from a man aged 60 to 69 with acute or convalescent COVID-19.

The chain recombines TRBV28 with TRBJ2-3; D is unresolved. Germline V gene sequence: CDR1 MDHEN, CDR2 SYDVKM. The germline V and J ends were trimmed by 6 bases and 4 bases, with 8 bases remaining between them. The CDR3 is 12 residues long. The CDR3 bases are TGTGCCAGCAGCAAGCGAGCAGATACGCAGTATTTT. Translating gives CASSKRADTQYF. The whole variable domain, filled in from reference TRBV28 and TRBJ2-3, reads DVKVTQSSRYLVKRTGEKVFLECVQDMDHENMFWYRQDPGLGLRLIYFSYDVKMKEKGDIPEGYSVSREKKERFSLILESASTNQTSMYLCASSKRADTQYFGPGTRLTVL.

The rearrangement links TRBV7-2 to TRBJ1-4; no clear D. Germline V gene sequence: CDR1 SGHTA, CDR2 FQGNSA. Trimming pared 4 bases from V and 7 bases from J, leaving 13 bases between. CDR3 length: 14 residues. The DNA for the CDR3 is TGTGCCAGCAGCTCTGAGGGAGGTCGTGAAAAACTGTTTTTT. It translates to CASSSEGGREKLFF.

The CDR3 bases are TGTGCCAGCAGTTTTTTAGCGGGAGGGTACACCGGGGAGCTGTTTTTT. Translating it yields CASSFLAGGYTGELFF. The chain combines TRBV27 with TRBJ2-2; TRBD2 matches 11 bases. The V and J ends lost 3 bases and 3 bases, in that order; junction bases with no gene match: 3. Germline V lookup: CDR1 MNHEY, CDR2 SMNVEV (reference sequence). CDR3 length: 16 residues.

V usage is TRBV3-1 (or the pseudogene TRBV3-2) and J usage is TRBJ2-5; 12 nucleotides line up with TRBD2. The CDR3 consists of 18 residues. Losses at the gene ends were 1 base for V and 4 bases for J; bases not matched to a gene: 10. Germline CDR1 is LGHDT and CDR2 is YNNKEL (reference sequence). CDR3 protein: CASSQANRLAGGRETQYF. DNA for the CDR3: TGTGCCAGCAGCCAAGCCAACCGTCTAGCGGGAGGGCGAGAGACCCAGTACTTC.

The V call is TRBV28, the J call TRBJ2-7, with a weak D call TRBD2 (6 bases). This CDR3 spans 12 amino acids. Germline V CDR1 and CDR2: MDHEN, SYDVKM. V lost 3 bases to trimming and J lost 4 bases, with 7 bases between them. The CDR3 coding sequence is TGTGCCAGCAGTTTGGAGGGTTACGAGCAGTACTTC. Protein product: CASSLEGYEQYF.

This rearrangement joins TRBV25-1 to TRBJ1-1; D not certain. The CDR3 is made up of 16 amino acids. Germline V lookup: CDR1 MGHDK, CDR2 SYGVNS. The V end lost 1 base, the J end lost 1 base, and 13 bases lay between the germline ends. This chain's CDR3 is CASSESGPPGNTEAFF. The DNA for the CDR3 is TGTGCCAGCAGTGAATCTGGTCCCCCAGGGAACACTGAAGCTTTCTTT.

The chain recombines TRBV9 with TRBJ2-1; 9 positions agree with TRBD2. In germline, CDR1 is SGDLS, CDR2 YYNGEE. The CDR3 runs 15 residues. J gave up 8 bases and V 0 bases, and 6 bases lay outside the gene matches. This CDR3 is CASSVGASGTDEQFF. The DNA of the CDR3 is TGTGCCAGCAGCGTAGGTGCTAGCGGGACAGATGAGCAGTTCTTC.

This sequence joins TRBV9 and TRBJ2-2; 14 nucleotides align to TRBD2. The length of the CDR3 is 16 residues. The junction had 3 bases not matched to a gene; V was cut back by 4 bases and J by 4 bases. Germline loops: CDR1 SGDLS, CDR2 YYNGEE. The CDR3 sequence: CASSLGLAGGTGELFF. The CDR3 bases are TGTGCCAGCAGCCTCGGACTAGCGGGAGGCACCGGGGAGCTGTTTTTT.

The chain has TRBV29-1 and TRBJ1-1; a weak D match, TRBD1 (6 bases). V lost 4 bases to trimming and J lost 0 bases, with 12 bases between them. Germline V gene sequence: CDR1 SQVTM, CDR2 ANQGSEA. The length of the CDR3 is 14 residues. CDR3 in amino acids: CSVADSVMNTEAFF. The CDR3 region has the DNA TGCAGCGTTGCGGACAGCGTGATGAACACTGAAGCTTTCTTT.

The chain combines TRBV7-3 with TRBJ2-2; 7 bases align to TRBD1. Germline assignment: CDR1 SGHTA and CDR2 FQGTGA. J gave up 4 bases and V 4 bases, and 3 bases lay outside the gene matches. The CDR3 extends over 14 amino acids. CDR3 amino acids: CASSSGTVTGELFF. CDR3 coding DNA: TGTGCCAGCAGCTCAGGGACAGTCACCGGGGAGCTGTTTTTT. The complete variable domain, with remaining parts taken from reference TRBV7-3 and TRBJ2-2, reads GAGVSQTPSNKVTEKGKYVELRCDPISGHTALYWYRQSLGQGPEFLIYFQGTGAADDSGLPNDRFFAVRPEGSVSTLKIQRTERGDSAVYLCASSSGTVTGELFFGEGSRLTVL.

This sequence joins TRBV5-5 and TRBJ2-5; D is undetermined. Between the trimmed V and J ends, which lost 0 bases and 7 bases, there was a span of 10 bases. The CDR3 is made up of 13 amino acids. Germline CDR1 and CDR2: SGHKS and YYEKEE (reference sequence). This CDR3 is CASSLVGYGTQYF. In nucleotides, the CDR3 is TGTGCCAGCAGCTTGGTCGGGTATGGGACCCAGTACTTC.

J is TRBJ2-3 and V is TRBV7-2; D perhaps matches TRBD2 (6 bases). From germline, CDR1 is SGHTA and CDR2 FQGNSA. V was cut by 5 bases and J by 7 bases, with 13 bases left in between. The CDR3 extends over 13 amino acids. CDR3: CASSASSVHTQYF. The CDR3 DNA sequence: TGTGCCAGCAGCGCCTCTAGCGTACATACGCAGTATTTT.

The V and J genes are TRBV28 and TRBJ2-7, with 13 bases lining up with TRBD2. There are 17 residues in the CDR3. Germline CDR1 reads MDHEN; CDR2 reads SYDVKM. The V gene end was trimmed by 5 bases and the J gene end by 3 bases; junction bases not matched to a gene: 10. The CDR3 region is CASSPFRLAGGDYEQYF. In DNA form, the CDR3 reads TGTGCCAGCAGTCCCTTCCGACTAGCGGGAGGCGACTACGAGCAGTACTTC.

The rearrangement links TRBV19 to TRBJ1-1; D remains ambiguous. V was shortened by 2 bases and J by 2 bases, with 12 bases between the two germline ends. CDR1 and CDR2 (germline): LNHDA, SQIVND (reference sequence). CDR3 length: 15 residues. In nucleotides, the CDR3 is TGTGCCAGTAGTATATCGCACACCAAAAACACTGAAGCTTTCTTT. Translated: CASSISHTKNTEAFF.

The sample holds a few counts of this clone. The gene calls are TRBV5-1 and TRBJ2-3; 12 bases match TRBD2. Germline V gene data show CDR1 as SGHRS and CDR2 as YFSETQ. This CDR3 is built from 14 residues. V shed 3 bases, J shed 8 bases, and the junction held 4 bases outside the gene matches. This chain's CDR3 is CASSSGLAGFTQYF. As DNA, the CDR3 is TGCGCCAGCAGCTCCGGACTAGCGGGGTTTACGCAGTATTTT.

This rearrangement joins TRBV5-6 to TRBJ1-3; TRBD1 is a possible D gene (5 bases). With 6 bases removed from V and 2 bases from J, the gap between germline ends came to 12 bases. The length of the CDR3 is 14 residues. Germline assignment: CDR1 SGHDT and CDR2 YYEEEE. The CDR3 reads CASTLGGAGNTIYF. CDR3 in DNA: TGTGCCAGCACCCTGGGGGGGGCTGGAAACACCATATATTTT.

CDR3 region: CASSTGQGNNQPQHF. CDR3 in DNA: TGTGCCAGTAGTACGGGACAGGGAAACAATCAGCCCCAGCATTTT. The chain carries TRBV19 and TRBJ1-5, with TRBD1 matching 9 bases. Trimming took 4 bases from V and 3 from J; bases not matched to a gene: 4. Germline V lookup: CDR1 LNHDA, CDR2 SQIVND (reference sequence). This CDR3 is 15 amino acids long.